This entry lists 8 T cell receptor beta chains sequenced from one sample in a study of spatial heterogeneity in lung cancer. Stated time point: blood at routine non-recurrence follow-up after resection. In each case, whole RNA from tumor, nontumor lung or frozen PBMC was sequenced unsorted. Via MiXCR, TCRdb re-called the 5' RACE reads, giving one row per CDR3 protein. The top ten clones hold about 15% of a sample with roughly 120,000 distinct CDR3 sequences, more than 10% of them seen once. The material sequenced was PBMCs, taken at follow-up. These receptors originate from a male donor with early-stage non-small cell lung cancer.

In its sample, this clonotype was seen many times. The rearrangement joins TRBV29-1 to TRBJ1-1, with 9 bases aligning to TRBD1. The CDR3 length is 13 residues. Germline CDR1 reads SQVTM; CDR2 reads ANQGSEA. V was pared by 7 bases and J by 4 bases, with 7 bases of the junction left unmatched. The CDR3 DNA is TGCAGCGGGGTAAGGACAGGGGCCACTGAAGCTTTCTTT. This codes for CSGVRTGATEAFF.

The V call is TRBV4-3, the J call TRBJ2-3; no clear D gene. CDR3 length equals 16 residues. Germline V gives CDR1 LGHNA, CDR2 YSLEER. Trimming pared 2 bases from V and 0 bases from J, leaving 12 bases between. Written as DNA, the CDR3 is TGCGCCAGCAGCCAAACCCCGTACTCTAGCACAGATACGCAGTATTTT. Translating gives CASSQTPYSSTDTQYF.

This clonotype was recorded at least ten times. The CDR3 reads CASSVAEGSYNSPLHF. The CDR3 DNA reads as TGTGCCAGCAGCGTAGCTGAGGGGTCCTATAATTCACCCCTCCACTTT. J is TRBJ1-6 and V is TRBV9; weak D call: TRBD1 (5 bases). This CDR3 region has 16 residues. Germline values: CDR1 SGDLS, CDR2 YYNGEE. V shed 0 bases and J shed 1 base, with 8 bases lying between them.

This clonotype was seen repeatedly, ten times or more. The CDR3 sequence: CASSRLQGVSPLHF. The CDR3 DNA sequence: TGCGCCAGCAGCCGCCTACAGGGCGTATCACCCCTCCACTTT. The chain employs TRBV4-1 and TRBJ1-6, with D perhaps matching TRBD1 (6 bases). Germline CDR1 and CDR2: MGHRA and YSYEKL. The CDR3 covers 14 residues. Trimming left V 4 bases short and J 10 bases short, with 14 bases between.

This clonotype was detected ten times or more. The chain links TRBV2 to TRBJ2-1; 7 bases agree with TRBD2. CDR1 SNHLY and CDR2 FYNNEI come from the germline V gene. J lost 5 bases, V lost 6 bases, and 4 bases had no gene match. The CDR3 has 13 amino acids. The CDR3, as DNA: TGTGCCAGCAGAGGCGGGGGTGACAATGAGCAGTTCTTC. This gives the protein CASRGGGDNEQFF.

This clonotype was detected a few times. This sequence joins TRBV11-2 and TRBJ2-7; possibly TRBD1 for D (6 bases). Trimming pared 6 bases from V and 0 bases from J, leaving 12 bases between. The germline CDR1 and CDR2 sequences are SGHAT and FQNNGV. This CDR3 has 14 residues. The CDR3 region is CASSSDRFSYEQYF. DNA for the CDR3: TGTGCCAGCAGTTCAGACAGGTTCTCCTACGAGCAGTACTTC.

This clonotype was detected only a few times. The rearrangement uses TRBV6-2 or TRBV6-3 and TRBJ2-7; D uncertain. V was clipped by 6 bases and J by 3 bases, with 9 bases between them. The CDR3 is 12 residues long. Germline assignment: CDR1 MNHEY and CDR2 SVGEGT. The CDR3 nucleotides read TGTGCCAGCAGAAGGGAAATCTACGAGCAGTACTTC. Amino acid sequence: CASRREIYEQYF.

This clonotype was counted at least ten times. The chain is built from TRBV10-3 and TRBJ2-2, with 9 bases lining up with TRBD1. The germline V gene has CDR1 ENHRY and CDR2 SYGVKD. After removal of 8 bases from V and 4 bases from J, the junction contained 8 bases not matched to a gene. This CDR3 spans 15 amino acids. Written as DNA, the CDR3 is TGTGCCATCGGAAACCGACAGGGGGGCACCGGGGAGCTGTTTTTT. It translates to CAIGNRQGGTGELFF.